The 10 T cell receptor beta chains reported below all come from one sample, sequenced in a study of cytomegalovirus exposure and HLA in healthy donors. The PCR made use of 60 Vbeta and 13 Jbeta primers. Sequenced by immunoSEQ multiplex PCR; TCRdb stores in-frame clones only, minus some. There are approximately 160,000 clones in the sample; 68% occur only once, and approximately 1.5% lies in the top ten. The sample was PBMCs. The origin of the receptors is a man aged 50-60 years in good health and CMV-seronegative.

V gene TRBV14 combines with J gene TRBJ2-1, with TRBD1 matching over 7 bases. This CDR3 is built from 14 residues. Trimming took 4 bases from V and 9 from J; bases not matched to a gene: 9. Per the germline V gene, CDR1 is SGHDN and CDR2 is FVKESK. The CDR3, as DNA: TGTGCCAGCAGCCCTCTGGTAGGGGGCAGTGAGCAGTTCTTC. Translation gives CASSPLVGGSEQFF.

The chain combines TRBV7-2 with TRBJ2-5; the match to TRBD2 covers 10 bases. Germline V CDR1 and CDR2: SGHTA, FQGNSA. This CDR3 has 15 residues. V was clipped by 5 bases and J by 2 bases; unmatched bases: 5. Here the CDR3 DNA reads TGTGCCAGCAGCCCGTGGACTAGCGGTCAAGAGACCCAGTACTTC. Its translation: CASSPWTSGQETQYF.

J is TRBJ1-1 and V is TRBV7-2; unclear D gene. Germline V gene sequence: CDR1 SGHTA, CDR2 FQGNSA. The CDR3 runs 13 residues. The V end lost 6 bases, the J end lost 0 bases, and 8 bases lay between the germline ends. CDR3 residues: CASRPAVNTEAFF. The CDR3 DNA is TGTGCCAGCAGACCGGCGGTGAACACTGAAGCTTTCTTT.

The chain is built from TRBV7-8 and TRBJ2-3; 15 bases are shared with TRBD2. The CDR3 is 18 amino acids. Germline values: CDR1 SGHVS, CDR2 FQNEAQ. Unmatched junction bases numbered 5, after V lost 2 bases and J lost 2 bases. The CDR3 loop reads CASSLPGLAGGYTDTQYF. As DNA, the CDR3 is TGTGCCAGCAGCTTACCGGGACTAGCGGGGGGATACACAGATACGCAGTATTTT. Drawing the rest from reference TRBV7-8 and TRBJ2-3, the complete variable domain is GAGVSQSPRYKVAKRGQDVALRCDPISGHVSLFWYQQALGQGPEFLTYFQNEAQLDKSGLPSDRFFAERPEGSVSTLKIQRTQQEDSAVYLCASSLPGLAGGYTDTQYFGPGTRLTVL.

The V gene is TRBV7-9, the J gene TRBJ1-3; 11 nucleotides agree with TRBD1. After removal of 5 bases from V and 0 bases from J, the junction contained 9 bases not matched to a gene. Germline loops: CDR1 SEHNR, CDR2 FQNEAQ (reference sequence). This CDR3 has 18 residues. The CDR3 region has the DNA TGTGCCAGCAGCCTGGGGACAGGGGGATTGAGCTCTGGAAACACCATATATTTT. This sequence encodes CASSLGTGGLSSGNTIYF.

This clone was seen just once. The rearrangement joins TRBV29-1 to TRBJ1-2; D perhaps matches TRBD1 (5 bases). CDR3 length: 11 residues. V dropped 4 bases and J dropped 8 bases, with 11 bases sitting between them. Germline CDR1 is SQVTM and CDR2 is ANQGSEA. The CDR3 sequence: CSVVWGEGYTF. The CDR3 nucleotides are TGCAGCGTTGTATGGGGGGAAGGCTACACCTTC.

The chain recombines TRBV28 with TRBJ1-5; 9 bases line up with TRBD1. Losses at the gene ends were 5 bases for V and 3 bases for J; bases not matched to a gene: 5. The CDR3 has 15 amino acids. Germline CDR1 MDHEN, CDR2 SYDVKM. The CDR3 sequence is CASSGQGIPNQPQHF. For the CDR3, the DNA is TGTGCCAGCAGTGGACAGGGGATCCCCAATCAGCCCCAGCATTTT.

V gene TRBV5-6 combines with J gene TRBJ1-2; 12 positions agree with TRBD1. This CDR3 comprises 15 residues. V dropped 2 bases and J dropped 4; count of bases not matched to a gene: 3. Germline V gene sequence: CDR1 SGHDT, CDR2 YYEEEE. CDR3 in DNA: TGTGCCAGCAGCTTAGGGACAGGGGGCTGCTATGGCTACACCTTC. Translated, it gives CASSLGTGGCYGYTF.

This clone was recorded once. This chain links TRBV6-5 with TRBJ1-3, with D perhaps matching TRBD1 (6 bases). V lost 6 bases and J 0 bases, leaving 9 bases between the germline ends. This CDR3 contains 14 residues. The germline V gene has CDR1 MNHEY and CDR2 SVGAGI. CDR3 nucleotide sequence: TGTGCCAGCAGCGCACAGGGCTCTGGAAACACCATATATTTT. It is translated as CASSAQGSGNTIYF.

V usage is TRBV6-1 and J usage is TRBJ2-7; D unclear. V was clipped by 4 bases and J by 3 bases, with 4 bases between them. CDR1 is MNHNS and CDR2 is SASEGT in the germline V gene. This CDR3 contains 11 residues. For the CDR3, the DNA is TGTGCCAGCAGTGGGCACTACGAGCAGTACTTC. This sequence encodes CASSGHYEQYF.